The rows below give T cell receptor beta chains drawn from one sample of a study of T-cell reconstitution after alpha-beta-depleted transplantation in children. Each CDR3 protein gets one entry after TCRdb re-called the PCR reads with MiXCR. The table lists 600,000 to 700,000 distinct CDR3 sequences, about 15% of them singletons. The sample in question was PBMCs from the stem cell graft donor, obtained from the stem cell graft. The receptors derive from a human donor who donated a stem cell graft to a child with acute myeloid leukemia. Each CDR3 is given with its conserved first and last residue. Fields, in order: clone size, J gene, D gene, V gene, CDR3 protein, CDR3 DNA. A D gene is named only where the DNA matches it firmly. Size is omitted from some rows. Given values are once, few, many or a class for expanded clones.

clone_size: many; j_call: TRBJ2-1; d_call: TRBD2; v_call: TRBV5-6; cdr3_aa: CASSSLAPLRVF; cdr3_nt: TGTGCCAGCAGTTCACTAGCGCCTCTACGGGTCTTC
clone_size: many; j_call: TRBJ2-5; d_call: -; v_call: TRBV20-1; cdr3_aa: CSATLSHRWYEETQYF; cdr3_nt: TGCAGTGCTACCCTCTCCCACAGATGGTACGAAGAGACCCAGTACTTC
clone_size: -; j_call: TRBJ1-1; d_call: -; v_call: TRBV4-1; cdr3_aa: CASSQTRPSEAFF; cdr3_nt: TGCGCCAGCAGCCAAACCCGACCGTCTGAAGCTTTCTTT
clone_size: -; j_call: TRBJ2-3; d_call: -; v_call: TRBV7-2; cdr3_aa: CASSLGSFGQFTDTQYF; cdr3_nt: TGTGCCAGCAGCTTAGGATCCTTTGGACAGTTCACAGATACGCAGTATTTT
clone_size: -; j_call: TRBJ1-5; d_call: TRBD1; v_call: TRBV7-2; cdr3_aa: CASRLGGGNQPQHF; cdr3_nt: TGTGCCAGCAGACTAGGGGGCGGGAATCAGCCCCAGCATTTT
clone_size: many; j_call: TRBJ2-1; d_call: TRBD2; v_call: TRBV20-1; cdr3_aa: CSARMPSGSHYNEQFF; cdr3_nt: TGCAGTGCTAGAATGCCTAGCGGATCCCACTACAATGAGCAGTTCTTC
clone_size: many; j_call: TRBJ2-3; d_call: -; v_call: TRBV29-1; cdr3_aa: CSVQVRADTQYF; cdr3_nt: TGCAGCGTTCAAGTGCGTGCGGATACGCAGTATTTT
clone_size: many; j_call: TRBJ1-2; d_call: -; v_call: TRBV20-1; cdr3_aa: CSAESSDPPGYGYTF; cdr3_nt: TGCAGTGCCGAGTCCTCTGACCCGCCAGGCTATGGCTACACCTTC
clone_size: many; j_call: TRBJ1-6; d_call: -; v_call: TRBV5-6; cdr3_aa: CASSLGDNSPLHF; cdr3_nt: TGTGCCAGCAGCCTGGGCGACAATTCACCCCTCCACTTT
clone_size: -; j_call: TRBJ2-2; d_call: TRBD1; v_call: TRBV12-3/TRBV12-4; cdr3_aa: CASSPMDRGDTGELFF; cdr3_nt: TGTGCCAGCAGCCCTATGGACAGGGGAGACACCGGGGAGCTGTTTTTT
clone_size: -; j_call: TRBJ1-1; d_call: -; v_call: TRBV28; cdr3_aa: CAGAGNWNTEAFF; cdr3_nt: TGTGCAGGGGCAGGGAATTGGAACACTGAAGCTTTCTTT
clone_size: many; j_call: TRBJ2-5; d_call: TRBD1; v_call: TRBV6-5; cdr3_aa: CASRTGGLGETQYF; cdr3_nt: TGTGCCAGCAGGACAGGGGGATTGGGGGAGACCCAGTACTTC
clone_size: many; j_call: TRBJ2-5; d_call: -; v_call: TRBV29-1; cdr3_aa: CSVEEKETQYF; cdr3_nt: TGCAGCGTTGAAGAGAAAGAGACCCAGTACTTC
clone_size: -; j_call: TRBJ1-1; d_call: -; v_call: TRBV7-2; cdr3_aa: CASSLGAQSEAFF; cdr3_nt: TGTGCCAGCAGCTTAGGGGCTCAGAGTGAAGCTTTCTTT
clone_size: -; j_call: TRBJ2-3; d_call: TRBD2; v_call: TRBV27; cdr3_aa: CASSLRLAGRDTQYF; cdr3_nt: TGTGCCAGCAGTTTAAGGCTAGCGGGGAGAGATACGCAGTATTTT
clone_size: many; j_call: TRBJ2-6; d_call: TRBD1; v_call: TRBV20-1; cdr3_aa: CSAPGGPFSGANVLTF; cdr3_nt: TGCAGTGCCCCAGGGGGCCCGTTCTCTGGGGCCAACGTCCTGACTTTC
clone_size: few; j_call: TRBJ1-1; d_call: -; v_call: TRBV7-9; cdr3_aa: CASSLRLAGDAFF; cdr3_nt: TGTGCCAGCAGCTTAAGGCTGGCGGGGGACGCTTTCTTT
clone_size: many; j_call: TRBJ1-3; d_call: -; v_call: TRBV7-2; cdr3_aa: CASSLGGFSGNTIYF; cdr3_nt: TGTGCCAGCAGCTTAGGAGGGTTCTCTGGAAACACCATATATTTT
clone_size: -; j_call: TRBJ2-5; d_call: TRBD2; v_call: TRBV20-1; cdr3_aa: CSASSLAGGYETQYF; cdr3_nt: TGCAGTGCTAGCAGCCTCGCGGGGGGGTACGAGACCCAGTACTTC
clone_size: few; j_call: TRBJ1-5; d_call: TRBD1; v_call: TRBV4-2; cdr3_aa: CASSRTGGRGQPQHF; cdr3_nt: TGTGCCAGCAGCCGGACAGGGGGCAGAGGGCAGCCCCAGCATTTT
clone_size: -; j_call: TRBJ1-6; d_call: -; v_call: TRBV7-2; cdr3_aa: CASSLAPGSYSPLHF; cdr3_nt: TGTGCCAGCAGCTTAGCCCCAGGGAGTTATTCACCCCTCCACTTT
clone_size: few; j_call: TRBJ2-1; d_call: -; v_call: TRBV3-1; cdr3_aa: CASSQVGMKGDEQFF; cdr3_nt: TGTGCCAGCAGCCAAGTCGGGATGAAAGGCGATGAGCAGTTCTTC
clone_size: -; j_call: TRBJ1-5; d_call: -; v_call: TRBV5-1; cdr3_aa: CASSLAGQGGQPQHF; cdr3_nt: TGCGCCAGCAGCTTGGCCGGGCAGGGAGGTCAGCCCCAGCATTTT
clone_size: -; j_call: TRBJ1-4; d_call: TRBD1; v_call: TRBV15; cdr3_aa: CATSRQGAANEKLFF; cdr3_nt: TGTGCCACCAGCAGACAGGGGGCTGCTAATGAAAAACTGTTTTTT
clone_size: few; j_call: TRBJ2-3; d_call: -; v_call: TRBV20-1; cdr3_aa: CSARELGSDTQYF; cdr3_nt: TGCAGTGCTAGAGAGTTGGGATCAGATACGCAGTATTTT
clone_size: -; j_call: TRBJ2-5; d_call: -; v_call: TRBV6-1; cdr3_aa: CASNPLETQYF; cdr3_nt: TGTGCCAGCAATCCCTTGGAGACCCAGTACTTC
clone_size: -; j_call: TRBJ2-5; d_call: -; v_call: TRBV25-1; cdr3_aa: CASSESPARQLPQETQYF; cdr3_nt: TGTGCCAGCAGTGAATCTCCCGCCCGACAGTTACCTCAAGAGACCCAGTACTTC
clone_size: many; j_call: TRBJ1-3; d_call: -; v_call: TRBV7-6; cdr3_aa: CASSLAWTASGNTIYF; cdr3_nt: TGTGCCAGCAGCTTAGCGTGGACGGCTTCTGGAAACACCATATATTTT
clone_size: few; j_call: TRBJ2-7; d_call: TRBD1; v_call: TRBV6-5; cdr3_aa: CASSLLQGIYEQYF; cdr3_nt: TGTGCCAGCAGTTTGTTACAGGGGATTTACGAGCAGTACTTC
clone_size: -; j_call: TRBJ2-5; d_call: -; v_call: TRBV10-2; cdr3_aa: CASSAPGALLETQYF; cdr3_nt: TGCGCCAGCAGTGCCCCGGGGGCGCTGCTCGAGACCCAGTACTTC
clone_size: -; j_call: TRBJ1-5; d_call: -; v_call: TRBV10-2; cdr3_aa: CASRDPGWNQPQHF; cdr3_nt: TGCGCCAGCAGGGACCCCGGTTGGAATCAGCCCCAGCATTTT
clone_size: -; j_call: TRBJ1-1; d_call: -; v_call: TRBV5-1; cdr3_aa: CASSSGGTTNTEAFF; cdr3_nt: TGCGCCAGCAGCTCGGGGGGGACTACAAACACTGAAGCTTTCTTT
clone_size: -; j_call: TRBJ2-5; d_call: TRBD2; v_call: TRBV9; cdr3_aa: CASSLRGGPQETQYF; cdr3_nt: TGTGCCAGCAGCCTCCGGGGGGGCCCGCAAGAGACCCAGTACTTC
clone_size: many; j_call: TRBJ2-3; d_call: -; v_call: TRBV20-1; cdr3_aa: CSASPPGDSFTDTQYF; cdr3_nt: TGCAGTGCTAGCCCTCCAGGGGATAGTTTCACAGATACGCAGTATTTT
clone_size: -; j_call: TRBJ2-5; d_call: -; v_call: TRBV5-1; cdr3_aa: CASSSQGGEETQYF; cdr3_nt: TGCGCCAGCAGCTCCCAGGGTGGAGAGGAGACCCAGTACTTC
clone_size: -; j_call: TRBJ2-3; d_call: TRBD2; v_call: TRBV5-1; cdr3_aa: CASSLTSGGYTDTQYF; cdr3_nt: TGCGCCAGCAGCTTGACTAGCGGGGGATACACAGATACGCAGTATTTT
clone_size: few; j_call: TRBJ1-5; d_call: -; v_call: TRBV10-3; cdr3_aa: CAISEWQYKNQPQHF; cdr3_nt: TGTGCCATCAGTGAGTGGCAGTACAAGAATCAGCCCCAGCATTTT
clone_size: -; j_call: TRBJ1-4; d_call: -; v_call: TRBV7-2; cdr3_aa: CASSERRPRGDEKLFF; cdr3_nt: TGTGCCAGCAGCGAACGCCGTCCCCGCGGGGATGAAAAACTGTTTTTT
clone_size: many; j_call: TRBJ1-2; d_call: -; v_call: TRBV5-1; cdr3_aa: CASSLVQGSYTF; cdr3_nt: TGCGCCAGCAGCTTGGTCCAGGGTAGCTACACCTTC
clone_size: many; j_call: TRBJ2-1; d_call: TRBD2; v_call: TRBV29-1; cdr3_aa: CSVSRAGGNEQFF; cdr3_nt: TGCAGCGTTTCCCGAGCGGGGGGCAATGAGCAGTTCTTC
clone_size: few; j_call: TRBJ2-7; d_call: -; v_call: TRBV6-2/TRBV6-3; cdr3_aa: CASSSGDGPTYEQYF; cdr3_nt: TGTGCCAGCAGTTCTGGCGACGGACCTACCTACGAGCAGTACTTC
clone_size: many; j_call: TRBJ1-1; d_call: -; v_call: TRBV5-5; cdr3_aa: CASSLWGENTEAFF; cdr3_nt: TGTGCCAGCAGCCTATGGGGCGAAAACACTGAAGCTTTCTTT
clone_size: many; j_call: TRBJ2-1; d_call: -; v_call: TRBV12-3/TRBV12-4; cdr3_aa: CASSPRSGVYNEQFF; cdr3_nt: TGTGCCAGCAGTCCAAGGTCAGGGGTTTACAATGAGCAGTTCTTC
clone_size: many; j_call: TRBJ2-7; d_call: -; v_call: TRBV7-2; cdr3_aa: CASSLTRVDYEQYF; cdr3_nt: TGTGCCAGCAGCTTAACCAGGGTAGACTACGAGCAGTACTTC
clone_size: many; j_call: TRBJ2-1; d_call: -; v_call: TRBV20-1; cdr3_aa: CSARDGTYYNEQFF; cdr3_nt: TGCAGTGCTAGAGACGGGACTTACTACAATGAGCAGTTCTTC
clone_size: -; j_call: TRBJ2-1; d_call: TRBD2; v_call: TRBV5-1; cdr3_aa: CASSPPLLAGGAANEQFF; cdr3_nt: TGCGCCAGCAGCCCCCCGTTACTAGCGGGGGGGGCGGCGAATGAGCAGTTCTTC
clone_size: few; j_call: TRBJ2-1; d_call: -; v_call: TRBV11-2; cdr3_aa: CASSSPRDYNEQFF; cdr3_nt: TGTGCCAGCAGCTCGCCGAGGGATTACAATGAGCAGTTCTTC
clone_size: -; j_call: TRBJ2-2; d_call: TRBD1; v_call: TRBV7-2; cdr3_aa: CASSLVAGTATGELFF; cdr3_nt: TGTGCCAGCAGCTTAGTAGCCGGGACAGCCACCGGGGAGCTGTTTTTT
clone_size: few; j_call: TRBJ2-3; d_call: -; v_call: TRBV5-1; cdr3_aa: CASSLSPPDGTDTQYF; cdr3_nt: TGCGCCAGCAGCTTGAGTCCCCCCGATGGCACAGATACGCAGTATTTT
clone_size: many; j_call: TRBJ2-1; d_call: -; v_call: TRBV12-3/TRBV12-4; cdr3_aa: CASSSNRVNEQFF; cdr3_nt: TGTGCCAGCAGTTCCAACAGGGTAAATGAGCAGTTCTTC
clone_size: -; j_call: TRBJ2-5; d_call: TRBD2; v_call: TRBV25-1; cdr3_aa: CASSDGTSGTPYQETQYF; cdr3_nt: TGTGCCAGCAGTGATGGGACTAGCGGTACACCGTACCAAGAGACCCAGTACTTC
clone_size: -; j_call: TRBJ1-2; d_call: -; v_call: TRBV28; cdr3_aa: CASSPPGYWAYGYTF; cdr3_nt: TGTGCCAGCAGTCCACCGGGGTATTGGGCCTATGGCTACACCTTC
clone_size: few; j_call: TRBJ2-1; d_call: TRBD2; v_call: TRBV5-1; cdr3_aa: CASSLETSGSSYNEQFF; cdr3_nt: TGCGCCAGCAGCTTGGAGACTAGCGGGAGCTCCTACAATGAGCAGTTCTTC
clone_size: many; j_call: TRBJ2-1; d_call: TRBD1; v_call: TRBV7-2; cdr3_aa: CASSGQVAHNEQFF; cdr3_nt: TGTGCCAGCAGCGGACAGGTGGCCCACAATGAGCAGTTCTTC
clone_size: -; j_call: TRBJ2-1; d_call: -; v_call: TRBV4-2; cdr3_aa: CASSQEGSDHNEQFF; cdr3_nt: TGTGCCAGCAGCCAAGAAGGGAGCGACCACAATGAGCAGTTCTTC
clone_size: many; j_call: TRBJ2-7; d_call: TRBD1; v_call: TRBV7-2; cdr3_aa: CASSLGWSRGSSYEQYF; cdr3_nt: TGTGCCAGCAGCTTAGGTTGGTCCAGGGGGAGCTCCTACGAGCAGTACTTC
clone_size: -; j_call: TRBJ2-7; d_call: -; v_call: TRBV5-1; cdr3_aa: CASSFSGQYYEQYF; cdr3_nt: TGCGCCAGCAGCTTCAGCGGGCAGTACTACGAGCAGTACTTC